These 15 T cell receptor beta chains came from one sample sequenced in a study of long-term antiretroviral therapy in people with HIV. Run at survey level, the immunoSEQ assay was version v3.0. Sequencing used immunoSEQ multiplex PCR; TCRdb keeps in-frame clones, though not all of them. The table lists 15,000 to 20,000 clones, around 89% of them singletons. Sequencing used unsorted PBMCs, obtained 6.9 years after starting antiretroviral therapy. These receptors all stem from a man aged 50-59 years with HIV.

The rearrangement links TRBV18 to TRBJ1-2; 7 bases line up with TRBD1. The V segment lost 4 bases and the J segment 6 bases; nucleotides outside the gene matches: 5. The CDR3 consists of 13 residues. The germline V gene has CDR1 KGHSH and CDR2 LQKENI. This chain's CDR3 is CASSRQGSDGYTF. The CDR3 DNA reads TGTGCCAGCTCACGACAGGGATCGGATGGCTACACCTTC.

The CDR3 DNA is TGTGCCAGCAGCCAAGAAGCGGACGGCTACACCTTC. Protein sequence: CASSQEADGYTF. The chain combines TRBV4-2 with TRBJ1-2, with no clear D. The CDR3 length is 12 residues. V shed 0 bases and J shed 8 bases, with 7 bases lying between them. Germline V gene data show CDR1 as LGHNA and CDR2 as YNFKEQ.

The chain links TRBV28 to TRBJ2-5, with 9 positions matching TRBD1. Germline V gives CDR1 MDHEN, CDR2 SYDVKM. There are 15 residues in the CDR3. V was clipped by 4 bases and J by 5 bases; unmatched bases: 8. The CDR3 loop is CASSWTGQGLETQYF. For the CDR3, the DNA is TGTGCCAGCAGTTGGACGGGACAGGGTTTGGAGACCCAGTACTTC.

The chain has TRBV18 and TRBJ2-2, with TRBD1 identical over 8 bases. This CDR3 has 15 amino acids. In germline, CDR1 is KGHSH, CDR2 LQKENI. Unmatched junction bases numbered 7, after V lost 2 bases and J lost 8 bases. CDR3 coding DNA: TGTGCCAGCTCACCAGTGGACAGGGCATCTGGGGAGCTGTTTTTT. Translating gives CASSPVDRASGELFF.

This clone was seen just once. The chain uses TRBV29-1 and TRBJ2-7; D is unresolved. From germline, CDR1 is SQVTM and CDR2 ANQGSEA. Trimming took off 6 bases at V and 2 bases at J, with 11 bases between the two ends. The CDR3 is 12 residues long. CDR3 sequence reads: CSVLTPTYEQYF. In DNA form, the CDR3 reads TGCAGCGTCCTGACACCGACCTACGAGCAGTACTTC.

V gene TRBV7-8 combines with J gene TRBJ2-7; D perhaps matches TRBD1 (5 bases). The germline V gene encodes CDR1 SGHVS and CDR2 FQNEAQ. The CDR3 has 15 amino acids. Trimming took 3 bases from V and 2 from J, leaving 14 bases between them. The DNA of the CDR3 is TGTGCCAGCAGCTTCGTCCCCAGGGTGGCCTACGAGCAGTACTTC. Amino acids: CASSFVPRVAYEQYF.

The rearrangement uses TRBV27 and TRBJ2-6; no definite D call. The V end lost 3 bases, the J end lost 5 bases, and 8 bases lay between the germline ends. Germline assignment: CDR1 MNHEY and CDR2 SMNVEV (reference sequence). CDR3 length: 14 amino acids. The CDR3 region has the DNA TGTGCCAGCAGTTTCTCCCCTCGGGCCAACGTCCTGACTTTC. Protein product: CASSFSPRANVLTF.

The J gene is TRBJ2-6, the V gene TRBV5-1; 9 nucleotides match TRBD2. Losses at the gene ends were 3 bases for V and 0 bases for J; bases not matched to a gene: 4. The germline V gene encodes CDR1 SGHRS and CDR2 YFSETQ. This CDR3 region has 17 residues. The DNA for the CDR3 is TGCGCCAGCAGCTCATTAGCGGGAGACTCTGGGGCCAACGTCCTGACTTTC. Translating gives CASSSLAGDSGANVLTF. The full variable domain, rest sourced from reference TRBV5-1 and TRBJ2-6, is KAGVTQTPRYLIKTRGQQVTLSCSPISGHRSVSWYQQTPGQGLQFLFEYFSETQRNKGNFPGRFSGRQFSNSRSEMNVSTLELGDSALYLCASSSLAGDSGANVLTFGAGSRLTVL.

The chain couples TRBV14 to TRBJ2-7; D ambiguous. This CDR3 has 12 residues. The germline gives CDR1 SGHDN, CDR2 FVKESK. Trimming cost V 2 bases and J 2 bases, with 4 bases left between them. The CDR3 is CASSQRPYEQYF. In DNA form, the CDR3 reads TGTGCCAGCAGCCAAAGACCCTACGAGCAGTACTTC.

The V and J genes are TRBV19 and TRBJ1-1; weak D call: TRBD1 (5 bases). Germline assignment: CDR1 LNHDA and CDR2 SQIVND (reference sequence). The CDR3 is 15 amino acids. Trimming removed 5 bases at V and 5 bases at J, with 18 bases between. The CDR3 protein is CASSLVRDRYTEAFF. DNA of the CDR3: TGTGCCAGTAGTCTAGTCCGGGACCGATATACTGAAGCTTTCTTT.

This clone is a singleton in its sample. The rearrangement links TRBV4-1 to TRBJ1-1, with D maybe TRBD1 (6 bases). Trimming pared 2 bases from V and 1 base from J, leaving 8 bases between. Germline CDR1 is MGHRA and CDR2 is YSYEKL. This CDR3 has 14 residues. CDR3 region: CASSQTGQNTEAFF. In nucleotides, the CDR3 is TGCGCCAGCAGCCAAACGGGACAGAACACTGAAGCTTTCTTT.

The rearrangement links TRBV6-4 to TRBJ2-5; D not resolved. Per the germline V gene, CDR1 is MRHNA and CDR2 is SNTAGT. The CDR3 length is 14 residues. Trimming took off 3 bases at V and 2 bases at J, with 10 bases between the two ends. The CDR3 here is CASSEKTFQETQYF. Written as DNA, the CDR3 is TGTGCCAGCAGTGAGAAGACATTTCAAGAGACCCAGTACTTC.

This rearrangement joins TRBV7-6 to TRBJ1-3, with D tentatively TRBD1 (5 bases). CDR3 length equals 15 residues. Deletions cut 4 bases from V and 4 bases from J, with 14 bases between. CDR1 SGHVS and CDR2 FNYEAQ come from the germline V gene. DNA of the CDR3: TGTGCCAGCAGCTCGGAGGGACCCCCGGGAAACACCATATATTTT. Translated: CASSSEGPPGNTIYF.

For the CDR3, the DNA is TGTGCCAGTAAGCGGACAAACCCGGCTCGAGAGACCCAGTACTTC. Residues: CASKRTNPARETQYF. The rearrangement joins TRBV19 to TRBJ2-5, with D perhaps assigned TRBD1 or TRBD2 (5 bases each). Germline V gene lookup returns CDR1 LNHDA and CDR2 SQIVND (reference sequence). The germline V and J ends were trimmed by 7 bases and 4 bases, with 19 bases remaining between them. The CDR3 covers 15 residues.

Here the CDR3 DNA reads TGTGCCAGCAGCCTCGGGACTAGTAATCGCGAGCAGTACTTC. Translated: CASSLGTSNREQYF. The chain recombines TRBV13 with TRBJ2-7; 8 bases fit TRBD2. Per germline, CDR1 PRHDT and CDR2 FYEKMQ (reference sequence). The CDR3 runs to 14 residues. Unmatched junction bases numbered 9, after V lost 5 bases and J lost 6 bases.